Below are 12 T cell receptor beta chains sequenced from a single sample in a study of blood T cell repertoires in COVID-19. TCRdb's copy holds only in-frame clones and misses some; the assay was immunoSEQ multiplex PCR. The sample consists of around 380,000 clones, about 89% of them appearing once. The sequencing sample was made of PBMCs or T cells enriched from blood (not recorded which). Every receptor here comes from a man aged 25 to 40 who had recovered from COVID-19.

This sequence joins TRBV7-9 and TRBJ1-6, with D unclear. The germline V gene encodes CDR1 SEHNR and CDR2 FQNEAQ (reference sequence). CDR3 length equals 14 residues. Between the trimmed V and J ends, which lost 3 bases and 7 bases, there was a span of 10 bases. In DNA, the CDR3 is TGTGCCAGCAGCTTTAGAGGGAACAATTCACCCCTCCACTTT. Its protein is CASSFRGNNSPLHF.

The rearrangement links TRBV27 to TRBJ2-1; TRBD1 aligns across 7 bases. Losses at the gene ends were 3 bases for V and 9 bases for J; bases not matched to a gene: 14. This CDR3 is built from 16 residues. The germline gives CDR1 MNHEY, CDR2 SMNVEV (reference sequence). CDR3: CASSFLPGQITVEQFF. The CDR3 DNA follows: TGTGCCAGCAGTTTCTTACCGGGACAGATAACGGTTGAGCAGTTCTTC.

The chain links TRBV6-2 or TRBV6-3 to TRBJ2-5; perhaps TRBD1 as D (5 bases). Trimming removed 0 bases at V and 5 bases at J, with 13 bases between. The CDR3 contains 15 residues. Germline V gene data show CDR1 as MNHEY and CDR2 as SVGEGT. The CDR3 loop is CASSYSPAGKETQYF. The CDR3 DNA reads TGTGCCAGCAGTTACTCCCCGGCAGGGAAGGAGACCCAGTACTTC.

The rearrangement links TRBV3-1 (or the pseudogene TRBV3-2) to TRBJ2-4, with D tentatively TRBD1 (6 bases). The CDR3 length is 16 residues. Looked up from germline, CDR1 is LGHDT and CDR2 is YNNKEL (reference sequence). V was shortened by 2 bases and J by 1 base, with 12 bases between the two germline ends. The CDR3 spells CASSQLTGWAKNIQYF. CDR3 coding DNA: TGTGCCAGCAGCCAATTAACAGGGTGGGCCAAAAACATTCAGTACTTC.

This chain uses TRBV19 with TRBJ1-2; a weak D match, TRBD1 (6 bases). This CDR3 spans 14 amino acids. Trimming stripped 5 bases from V and 6 bases from J, with 16 bases between. The germline V gene has CDR1 LNHDA and CDR2 SQIVND (reference sequence). CDR3 sequence reads: CASSVSFGGDGYTF. CDR3 nucleotide sequence: TGTGCCAGTAGTGTAAGCTTTGGGGGCGATGGCTACACCTTC.

This sequence joins TRBV11-3 and TRBJ2-2, with TRBD2 as a possible D gene (7 bases). Germline V lookup: CDR1 SGHNT, CDR2 YENEEA. The CDR3 is 15 amino acids. V lost 6 bases to trimming and J lost 1 base, with 12 bases between them. The CDR3 sequence: CASSRGGVNTGELFF. The DNA of the CDR3 is TGTGCCAGCAGTCGAGGGGGGGTGAACACCGGGGAGCTGTTTTTT. Together with reference TRBV11-3 and TRBJ2-2, the CDR3 gives the full variable domain: EAGVVQSPRYKIIEKKQPVAFWCNPISGHNTLYWYLQNLGQGPELLIRYENEEAVDDSQLPKDRFSAERLKGVDSTLKIQPAELGDSAVYLCASSRGGVNTGELFFGEGSRLTVL.

CDR3 in amino acids: CASSLALKDTDTQYF. CDR3 nucleotide sequence: TGTGCCAGCAGCTTGGCGCTAAAAGACACAGATACGCAGTATTTT. The genes are TRBV5-6 and TRBJ2-3; D is unclear. The CDR3 runs to 15 residues. The ends were cut back, 0 bases at V and 2 bases at J, with 10 bases in the middle. Looked up from germline, CDR1 is SGHDT and CDR2 is YYEEEE.

The chain links TRBV19 to TRBJ1-2; a possible D gene is TRBD1 (6 bases). This CDR3 is 12 amino acids long. V lost 3 bases and J 5 bases, leaving 7 bases between the germline ends. Germline V gives CDR1 LNHDA, CDR2 SQIVND (reference sequence). Here the CDR3 reads CASSMDRYGYTF. The CDR3 DNA sequence: TGTGCCAGTAGTATGGACAGATATGGCTACACCTTC.

The chain couples TRBV7-9 to TRBJ1-6; D possibly corresponds to TRBD1 (6 bases). The CDR3 sequence is 14 residues long. The germline V gene encodes CDR1 SEHNR and CDR2 FQNEAQ (reference sequence). V lost 0 bases, J lost 10 bases, and 10 bases lay in between. In DNA form, the CDR3 reads TGTGCCAGCAGCTTAGCGGGGGGGGCCTCACCCCTCCACTTT. This encodes CASSLAGGASPLHF.

This clone has just a few counts. V usage is TRBV7-9 and J usage is TRBJ1-5; possible D gene TRBD1, 6 bases. Germline CDR1 is SEHNR and CDR2 is FQNEAQ (reference sequence). V was cut by 1 base and J by 2 bases, with 6 bases left in between. CDR3 length equals 14 residues. The CDR3 spells CASSLEGGNQPQHF. For the CDR3, the DNA is TGTGCCAGCAGCTTAGAGGGGGGCAATCAGCCCCAGCATTTT.

Worth noting for this clone: Different DNA sequences within this sample yield the same CDR3. The V gene is TRBV5-1, the J gene TRBJ1-5; D might be TRBD1 (5 bases). CDR1 and CDR2 from the germline V gene are SGHRS and YFSETQ. With 3 bases removed from V and 1 base from J, the gap between germline ends came to 8 bases. The CDR3 covers 14 residues. DNA of the CDR3: TGCGCCAGCAGCTGGGGGGACAGCAATCAGCCCCAGCATTTT. As protein: CASSWGDSNQPQHF.

The chain recombines TRBV5-4 with TRBJ2-3; the D gene is possibly TRBD2 (7 bases). Germline lookup yields CDR1 SGHNT and CDR2 YYREEE (reference sequence). The CDR3 runs to 15 residues. With 1 base removed from V and 9 bases from J, the gap between germline ends came to 18 bases. The CDR3, as DNA: TGTGCCAGCAGCTTGAGGTCGGGGGGCGGGGAAACGCAGTATTTT. Residues: CASSLRSGGGETQYF.